This entry lists 12 T cell receptor beta chains sequenced from one sample in a study of PD-L1 blockade in urothelial cancer. This table comes from immunoSEQ multiplex PCR, and its TCRdb copy is limited to in-frame clones, with some not included. The sample records about 38,000 clones, about 89% being singletons. Source: PBMCs, taken around atezolizumab (anti-PD-L1) treatment. The receptor set was obtained from a man between 60 and 75 years old with urothelial cancer.

The V call is TRBV9, the J call TRBJ2-7, with 10 bases aligning to TRBD1. This CDR3 contains 18 residues. Germline V CDR1 and CDR2: SGDLS, YYNGEE. V lost 4 bases and J lost 3; bases outside the gene matches: 16. The CDR3 protein is CASSPSARSGTGDYEQYF. In nucleotides, the CDR3 is TGTGCCAGCAGCCCCTCCGCGAGGTCGGGGACAGGGGACTACGAGCAGTACTTC.

V and J are TRBV5-1 and TRBJ2-5; TRBD2 aligns across 7 bases. The CDR3 has 13 residues. In germline, CDR1 is SGHRS, CDR2 YFSETQ. Trimming at V came to 4 bases and at J to 2 bases, leaving 2 bases not matched to a gene. CDR3 in DNA: TGCGCCAGCAGCCGGGGAGGGCAAGAGACCCAGTACTTC. Translation: CASSRGGQETQYF.

V and J are TRBV11-3 and TRBJ2-7; no reliable D call. Germline CDR1 is SGHNT and CDR2 is YENEEA. The CDR3 is made up of 14 amino acids. The germline V and J ends were trimmed by 1 base and 1 base, with 8 bases remaining between them. In nucleotides, the CDR3 is TGTGCCAGCAGCTTAGTAACAGAATCCTACGAGCAGTACTTC. It is translated as CASSLVTESYEQYF.

The chain couples TRBV19 to TRBJ2-1, with TRBD2 matching 9 bases. The CDR3 covers 14 residues. The J segment lost 8 bases and the V segment lost 3 bases, leaving 5 bases of the junction unmatched. Germline V gene sequence: CDR1 LNHDA, CDR2 SQIVND (reference sequence). The CDR3 DNA is TGTGCCAGTAGTATGGGCGGGAGGGCCGATGAGCAGTTCTTC. Protein product: CASSMGGRADEQFF.

V and J are TRBV30 and TRBJ1-1; D may be TRBD1 (5 bases). The CDR3 runs 16 residues. Per the germline V gene, CDR1 is GTSNPN and CDR2 is SVGIG (reference sequence). Between the trimmed V and J ends, which lost 0 bases and 0 bases, there was a span of 14 bases. CDR3 sequence: CAWSVPGYGVNTEAFF. The DNA for the CDR3 is TGTGCCTGGAGTGTCCCAGGGTATGGGGTGAACACTGAAGCTTTCTTT.

The J gene is TRBJ2-1, the V gene TRBV29-1; 7 bases are shared with TRBD1. The V gene's germline CDR1 is SQVTM and CDR2 ANQGSEA. Trimming took 4 bases from V and 6 from J; bases not matched to a gene: 9. The CDR3 runs to 14 residues. The CDR3 DNA sequence: TGCAGCGTTGCGGACAGGCCCGGGGTCAATGAGCAGTTCTTC. The encoded protein is CSVADRPGVNEQFF.

The chain combines TRBV28 with TRBJ1-5; 7 bases are shared with TRBD1. V trimming: 6 bases; J trimming: 9 bases; junction bases outside the gene matches: 8. The CDR3 length is 13 residues. CDR1 is MDHEN, CDR2 SYDVKM, per germline. CDR3 in amino acids: CASRRQGERPQHF. The CDR3 nucleotides are TGTGCCAGCAGGAGACAGGGTGAGCGGCCCCAGCATTTT. The full variable domain, in which reference TRBV28 and TRBJ1-5 provide the parts outside the CDR3, is DVKVTQSSRYLVKRTGEKVFLECVQDMDHENMFWYRQDPGLGLRLIYFSYDVKMKEKGDIPEGYSVSREKKERFSLILESASTNQTSMYLCASRRQGERPQHFGDGTRLSIL.

The rearrangement links TRBV5-1 to TRBJ2-7; a weak D match, TRBD2 (5 bases). Germline V CDR1 and CDR2: SGHRS, YFSETQ. The CDR3 runs 13 residues. The V end was cut by 4 bases, the J end by 4 bases, with 12 bases between. The CDR3 region has the DNA TGCGCCAGCAGCCCGCTCGGGGAGTACGAGCAGTACTTC. Its protein is CASSPLGEYEQYF.

The chain joins TRBV6-6 to TRBJ2-7, with D perhaps TRBD1 (5 bases). Germline V lookup: CDR1 MNHNY, CDR2 SVGAGI (reference sequence). The length of the CDR3 is 15 residues. V gave up 4 bases and J gave up 1 base, with 14 bases separating them. CDR3 DNA: TGTGCCAGCAGTTTCTCTCAGGGTGGTTCCTACGAGCAGTACTTC. It translates to CASSFSQGGSYEQYF.

This clone was recorded only once. The rearrangement uses TRBV7-8 and TRBJ2-5; TRBD2 matches 7 bases. J was trimmed by 5 bases and V by 0 bases; bases with no gene match: 0. The CDR3 has 13 residues. Germline V lookup: CDR1 SGHVS, CDR2 FQNEAQ. The CDR3: CASSLAGGETQYF. CDR3 sequence (DNA): TGTGCCAGCAGCTTAGCGGGGGGGGAGACCCAGTACTTC.

V usage is TRBV7-9 and J usage is TRBJ1-5; D perhaps matches TRBD1 (5 bases). Germline values: CDR1 SEHNR, CDR2 FQNEAQ (reference sequence). V lost 4 bases, J lost 11 bases, and 18 bases lay in between. The length of the CDR3 is 14 residues. The DNA of the CDR3 is TGTGCCAGCAGCTCTACGGGGGTGGTGAAGTCCCAGCATTTT. Translated: CASSSTGVVKSQHF.

CDR3 sequence (DNA): TGTGCCAGCAGGGTACAGGGCTCTGAAGCTTTCTTT. This translates into CASRVQGSEAFF. The chain couples TRBV7-2 to TRBJ1-1; TRBD1 might be the D (6 bases). From germline, CDR1 is SGHTA and CDR2 FQGNSA. This CDR3 comprises 12 residues. V lost 6 bases to trimming and J lost 6 bases, with 11 bases between them. Complete variable domain (other parts from reference TRBV7-2 and TRBJ1-1): GAGVSQSPSNKVTEKGKDVELRCDPISGHTALYWYRQSLGQGLEFLIYFQGNSAPDKSGLPSDRFSAERTGGSVSTLTIQRTQQEDSAVYLCASRVQGSEAFFGQGTRLTVV.